Following are 3 T cell receptor beta chains from one sample sequenced in a study of cytomegalovirus exposure and HLA in healthy donors. PCR amplification relied on 60 Vbeta primers (plus 13 Jbeta primers). Assay used: immunoSEQ multiplex PCR; TCRdb lists only in-frame clones, some missing. Its listing shows 30,000 to 50,000 clones. Sequenced material: PBMCs. The receptor source for this set is a woman aged 25-40 years in good health and CMV-seropositive.

The chain is built from TRBV4-2 and TRBJ2-5; TRBD1 agrees at 8 bases. Per the germline V gene, CDR1 is LGHNA and CDR2 is YNFKEQ. The CDR3 extends over 15 amino acids. Trimming cost V 1 base and J 6 bases; bases outside gene matches: 7. The CDR3 is CASSQVAGGEKTQYF. The CDR3 DNA is TGTGCCAGCAGCCAAGTCGCAGGGGGCGAGAAGACCCAGTACTTC.

J is TRBJ2-5 and V is TRBV5-1; TRBD1 agrees at 9 bases. The better agreement between TRBJ2-7 and the DNA end casts doubt on the J call. The CDR3 is made up of 16 amino acids. Germline V CDR1 and CDR2: SGHRS, YFSETQ. CDR3 in DNA: TGCGCCAGCAGCCATTTGGGGGGGACAGGGCCCTACGAGCAGTACTTC. It encodes CASSHLGGTGPYEQYF.

V and J are TRBV11-3 and TRBJ1-5; D is possibly TRBD1 (5 bases). Germline values: CDR1 SGHNT, CDR2 YENEEA. With 5 bases removed from V and 3 bases from J, the gap between germline ends came to 14 bases. The CDR3 contains 15 residues. The CDR3 protein is CASSPGGDDNQPQHF. The CDR3 DNA reads TGTGCCAGCAGCCCCGGGGGGGACGACAATCAGCCCCAGCATTTT.